The 13 T cell receptor beta chains below come from one sample, sequenced in a study of control samples from healthy donors and cancer patients. Libraries were prepared by immunoSEQ multiplex PCR; TCRdb keeps only in-frame clonotypes and omits some of them. The sample includes about 180,000 clones, about 90% of them seen just once. Sequencing input: blood. These receptors were collected from a woman aged 40 to 50 in good health.

This clone has only one observation. J is TRBJ2-2 and V is TRBV11-1; unclear D gene. Germline assignment: CDR1 SGHAT and CDR2 FQDESV (reference sequence). V was clipped by 0 bases and J by 6 bases, with 5 bases between them. The CDR3 is made up of 13 amino acids. In DNA, the CDR3 is TGTGCCAGCAGCTTAGCAGGGTCCGGGGAGCTGTTTTTT. Amino acid sequence: CASSLAGSGELFF.

The chain recombines TRBV4-1 with TRBJ2-3; D gene unclear. Germline V gene data show CDR1 as MGHRA and CDR2 as YSYEKL. Deletions cut 4 bases from V and 0 bases from J, with 14 bases between. The CDR3 has 16 residues. CDR3 loop: CASSPSQLKSTDTQYF. The CDR3 DNA follows: TGCGCCAGCAGCCCTTCCCAACTCAAAAGCACAGATACGCAGTATTTT.

The chain is built from TRBV19 and TRBJ1-4; no reliable D call. V lost 1 base to trimming and J lost 7 bases, with 7 bases between them. CDR1 and CDR2 (germline): LNHDA, SQIVND (reference sequence). This CDR3 spans 13 amino acids. CDR3 sequence reads: CASSIGWSEKLFF. CDR3 coding DNA: TGTGCCAGTAGTATAGGTTGGAGTGAAAAACTGTTTTTT.

V is TRBV7-9 and J is TRBJ2-3; unclear D gene. The V end lost 4 bases, the J end lost 3 bases, and 17 bases lay between the germline ends. Germline V CDR1 and CDR2: SEHNR, FQNEAQ (reference sequence). The CDR3 totals 16 residues. In DNA, the CDR3 is TGTGCCAGCAGCTCCCCGGAATCCCCTCGAACAGATACGCAGTATTTT. Translating gives CASSSPESPRTDTQYF.

The chain carries TRBV5-1 and TRBJ2-3; D may match TRBD1 or TRBD2 (6 bases each). CDR1 is SGHRS, CDR2 YFSETQ, per germline. V was clipped by 7 bases and J by 0 bases, with 12 bases between them. The CDR3 sequence is 14 residues long. The CDR3 reads CASAWGASTDTQYF. The CDR3 bases are TGCGCCAGCGCCTGGGGGGCTAGCACAGATACGCAGTATTTT.

This chain connects TRBV2 to TRBJ2-3; tentative D call: TRBD2 (6 bases). V lost 6 bases and J lost 0, with 13 bases in between. The CDR3 extends over 15 amino acids. Germline loops: CDR1 SNHLY, CDR2 FYNNEI. For the CDR3, the DNA is TGTGCCAGCAGGGGAAGACTAGGAAGCACAGATACGCAGTATTTT. Translated: CASRGRLGSTDTQYF.

The V and J genes are TRBV9 and TRBJ2-3; 13 nucleotides line up with TRBD2. The V gene end was trimmed by 5 bases and the J gene end by 2 bases; junction bases not matched to a gene: 5. Germline-derived CDR1 and CDR2 are SGDLS and YYNGEE. CDR3 length: 16 residues. The CDR3 is CASRPGLAGATDTQYF. Here the CDR3 DNA reads TGTGCCAGCAGGCCCGGACTAGCGGGAGCCACAGATACGCAGTATTTT. Full variable domain (outside the CDR3, taken from reference TRBV9 and TRBJ2-3): DSGVTQTPKHLITATGQRVTLRCSPRSGDLSVYWYQQSLDQGLQFLIQYYNGEERAKGNILERFSAQQFPDLHSELNLSSLELGDSALYFCASRPGLAGATDTQYFGPGTRLTVL.

This chain joins TRBV6-1 and TRBJ1-1; 7 bases align to TRBD1. Germline assignment: CDR1 MNHNS and CDR2 SASEGT. V was pared by 0 bases and J by 1 base, with 5 bases of the junction left unmatched. This CDR3 is built from 16 residues. The CDR3 coding sequence is TGTGCCAGCAGTGAAGCGGTCTGGACAGGGAACACTGAAGCTTTCTTT. Translated: CASSEAVWTGNTEAFF.

This chain links TRBV10-3 with TRBJ1-2; D remains unclear. Deletions cut 3 bases from V and 2 bases from J, with 16 bases between. The CDR3 sequence is 16 residues long. The germline gives CDR1 ENHRY, CDR2 SYGVKD. The CDR3 is CAISDGVVFGNYGYTF. The CDR3 region has the DNA TGTGCCATCAGTGACGGGGTAGTTTTCGGGAACTATGGCTACACCTTC.

The genes are TRBV5-1 and TRBJ1-5; D unresolved. Germline V lookup: CDR1 SGHRS, CDR2 YFSETQ. The length of the CDR3 is 15 residues. V lost 4 bases and J 0 bases, leaving 11 bases between the germline ends. The CDR3 loop is CASSPEPYSNQPQHF. DNA of the CDR3: TGCGCCAGCAGCCCCGAACCTTATAGCAATCAGCCCCAGCATTTT.

This chain connects TRBV5-1 to TRBJ2-3; D unresolved. CDR3 size: 15 residues. CDR1 and CDR2 (germline): SGHRS, YFSETQ. The germline V and J ends were trimmed by 3 bases and 5 bases, with 16 bases remaining between them. The CDR3 protein is CASSYYSTDQDTQYF. The CDR3 DNA reads TGCGCCAGCAGCTACTATTCGACGGACCAAGATACGCAGTATTTT.

The V and J genes are TRBV10-3 and TRBJ1-2, with a weak D call TRBD1 (5 bases). CDR3 size: 13 residues. The V and J ends lost 6 bases and 6 bases respectively, with 14 bases between them. Germline V gene lookup returns CDR1 ENHRY and CDR2 SYGVKD. CDR3: CAIRPGTDDGYTF. In DNA, the CDR3 is TGTGCCATCAGGCCTGGGACGGATGATGGCTACACCTTC.

This clone showed up just once. V gene TRBV2 combines with J gene TRBJ1-3; 8 bases align to TRBD1. Germline loops: CDR1 SNHLY, CDR2 FYNNEI. The CDR3 is 13 residues long. Trimming cost V 8 bases and J 13 bases; bases outside gene matches: 13. The CDR3 DNA reads TGTGCCAGCTTAGGAGACAGGGGCCAATTAATATATTTT. Encoded protein: CASLGDRGQLIYF.